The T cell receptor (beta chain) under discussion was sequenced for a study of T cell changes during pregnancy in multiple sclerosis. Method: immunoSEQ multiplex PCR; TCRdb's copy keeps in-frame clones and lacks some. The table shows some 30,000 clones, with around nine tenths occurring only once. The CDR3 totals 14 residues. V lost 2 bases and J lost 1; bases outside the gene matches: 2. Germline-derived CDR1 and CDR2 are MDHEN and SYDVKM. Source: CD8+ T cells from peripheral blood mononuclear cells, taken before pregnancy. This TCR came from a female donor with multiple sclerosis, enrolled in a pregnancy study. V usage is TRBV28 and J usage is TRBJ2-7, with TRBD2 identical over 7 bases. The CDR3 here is CASSLGGGSYEQYF. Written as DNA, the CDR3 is TGTGCCAGCAGTTTAGGGGGGGGGTCCTACGAGCAGTACTTC.